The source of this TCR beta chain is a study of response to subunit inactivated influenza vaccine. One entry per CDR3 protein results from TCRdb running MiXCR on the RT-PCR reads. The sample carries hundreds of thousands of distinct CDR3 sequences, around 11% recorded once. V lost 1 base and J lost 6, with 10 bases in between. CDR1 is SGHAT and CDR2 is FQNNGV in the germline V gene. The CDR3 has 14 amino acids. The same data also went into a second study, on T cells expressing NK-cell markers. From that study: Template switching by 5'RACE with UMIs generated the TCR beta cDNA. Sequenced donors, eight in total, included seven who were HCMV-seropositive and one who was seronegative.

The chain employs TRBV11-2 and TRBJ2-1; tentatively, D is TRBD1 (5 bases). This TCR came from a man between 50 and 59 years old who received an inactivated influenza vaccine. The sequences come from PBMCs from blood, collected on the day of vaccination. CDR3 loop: CASSLATVSNEQFF. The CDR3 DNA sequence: TGTGCCAGCAGCTTAGCGACAGTATCCAATGAGCAGTTCTTC.